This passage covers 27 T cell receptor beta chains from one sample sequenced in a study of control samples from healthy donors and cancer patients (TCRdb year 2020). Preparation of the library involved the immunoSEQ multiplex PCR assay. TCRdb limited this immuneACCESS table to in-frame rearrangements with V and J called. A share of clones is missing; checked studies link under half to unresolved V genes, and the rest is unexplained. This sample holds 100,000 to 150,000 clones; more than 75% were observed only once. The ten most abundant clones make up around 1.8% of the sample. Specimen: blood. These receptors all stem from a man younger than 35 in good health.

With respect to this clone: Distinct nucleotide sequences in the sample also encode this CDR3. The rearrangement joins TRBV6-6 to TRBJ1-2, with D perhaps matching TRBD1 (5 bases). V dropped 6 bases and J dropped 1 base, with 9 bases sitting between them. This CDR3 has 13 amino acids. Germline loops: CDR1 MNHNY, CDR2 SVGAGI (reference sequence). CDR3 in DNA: TGTGCCAGCAGCTATGACAGTAACTATGGCTACACCTTC. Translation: CASSYDSNYGYTF.

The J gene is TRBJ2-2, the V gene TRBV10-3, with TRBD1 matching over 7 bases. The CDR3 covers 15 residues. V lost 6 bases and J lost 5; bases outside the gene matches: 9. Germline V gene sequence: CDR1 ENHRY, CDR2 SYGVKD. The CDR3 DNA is TGTGCCATCAGAGCCCGGGACAGCATTACCGGGGAGCTGTTTTTT. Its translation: CAIRARDSITGELFF.

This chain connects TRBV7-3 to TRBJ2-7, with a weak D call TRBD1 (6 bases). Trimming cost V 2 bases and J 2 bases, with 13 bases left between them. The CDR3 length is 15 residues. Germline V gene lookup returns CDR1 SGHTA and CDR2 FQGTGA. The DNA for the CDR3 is TGTGCCAGCAGCTTAGGGGCTACAGGGCCCTACGAGCAGTACTTC. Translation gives CASSLGATGPYEQYF.

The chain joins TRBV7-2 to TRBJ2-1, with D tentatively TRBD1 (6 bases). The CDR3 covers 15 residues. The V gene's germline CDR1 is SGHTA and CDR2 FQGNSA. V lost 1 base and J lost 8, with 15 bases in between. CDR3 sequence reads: CASSLVRGTMDEQFF. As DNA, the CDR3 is TGTGCCAGCAGCTTAGTAAGGGGGACCATGGATGAGCAGTTCTTC. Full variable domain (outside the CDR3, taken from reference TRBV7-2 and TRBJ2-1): GAGVSQSPSNKVTEKGKDVELRCDPISGHTALYWYRQSLGQGLEFLIYFQGNSAPDKSGLPSDRFSAERTGGSVSTLTIQRTQQEDSAVYLCASSLVRGTMDEQFFGPGTRLTVL.

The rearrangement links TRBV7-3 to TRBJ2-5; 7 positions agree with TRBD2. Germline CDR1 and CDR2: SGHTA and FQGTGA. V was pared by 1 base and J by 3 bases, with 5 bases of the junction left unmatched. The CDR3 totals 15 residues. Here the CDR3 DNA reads TGTGCCAGCAGCTTAAACGGCGGGGGTAAAGAGACCCAGTACTTC. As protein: CASSLNGGGKETQYF.

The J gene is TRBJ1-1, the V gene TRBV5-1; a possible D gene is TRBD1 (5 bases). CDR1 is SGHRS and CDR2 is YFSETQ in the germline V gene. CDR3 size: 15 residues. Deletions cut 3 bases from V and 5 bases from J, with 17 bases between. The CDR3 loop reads CASSSYSRERTEAFF. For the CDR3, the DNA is TGCGCCAGCAGCTCTTATTCCAGGGAGAGGACTGAAGCTTTCTTT.

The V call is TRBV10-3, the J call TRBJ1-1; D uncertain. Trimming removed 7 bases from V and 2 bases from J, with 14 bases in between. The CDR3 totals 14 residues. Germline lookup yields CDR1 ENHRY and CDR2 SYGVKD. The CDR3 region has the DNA TGTGCCATCAAGCAGAGTAACTTAAACACTGAAGCTTTCTTT. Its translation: CAIKQSNLNTEAFF.

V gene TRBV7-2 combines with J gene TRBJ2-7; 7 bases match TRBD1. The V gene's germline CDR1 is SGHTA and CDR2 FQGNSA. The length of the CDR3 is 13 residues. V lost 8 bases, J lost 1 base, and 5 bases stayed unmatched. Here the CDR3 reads CASSRQGSYEQYF. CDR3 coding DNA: TGTGCCAGCTCAAGACAGGGATCCTACGAGCAGTACTTC.

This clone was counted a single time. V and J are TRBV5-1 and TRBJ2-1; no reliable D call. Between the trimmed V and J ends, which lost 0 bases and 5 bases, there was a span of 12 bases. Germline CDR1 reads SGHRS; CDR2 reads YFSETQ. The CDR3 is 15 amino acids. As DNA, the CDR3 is TGCGCCAGCAGCTTGGTCGGTCCTAATAACAATGAGCAGTTCTTC. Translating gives CASSLVGPNNNEQFF.

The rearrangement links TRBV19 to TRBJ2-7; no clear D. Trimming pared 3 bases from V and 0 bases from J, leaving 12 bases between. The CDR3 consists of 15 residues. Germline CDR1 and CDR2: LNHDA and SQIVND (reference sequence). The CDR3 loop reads CASSMGGTGSYEQYF. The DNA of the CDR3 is TGTGCCAGTAGTATGGGCGGAACCGGCTCCTACGAGCAGTACTTC.

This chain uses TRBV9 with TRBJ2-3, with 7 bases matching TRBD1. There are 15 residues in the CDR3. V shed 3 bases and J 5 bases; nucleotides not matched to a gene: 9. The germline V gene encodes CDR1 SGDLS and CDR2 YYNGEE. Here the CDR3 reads CASSETGSRGDTQYF. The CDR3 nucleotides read TGTGCCAGCAGCGAGACAGGGAGCAGGGGAGATACGCAGTATTTT.

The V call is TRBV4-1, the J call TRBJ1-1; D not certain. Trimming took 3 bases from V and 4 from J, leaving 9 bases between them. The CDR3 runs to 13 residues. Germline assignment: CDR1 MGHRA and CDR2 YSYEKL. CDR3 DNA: TGCGCCAGCAGCCAGCCCTCTCCCACTGAAGCTTTCTTT. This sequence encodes CASSQPSPTEAFF.

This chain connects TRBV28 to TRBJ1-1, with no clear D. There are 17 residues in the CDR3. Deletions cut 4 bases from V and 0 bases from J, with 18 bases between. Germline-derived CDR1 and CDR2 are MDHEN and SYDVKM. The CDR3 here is CASSYSRNGLLNTEAFF. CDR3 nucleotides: TGTGCCAGCAGTTATTCCCGAAATGGACTGCTGAACACTGAAGCTTTCTTT.

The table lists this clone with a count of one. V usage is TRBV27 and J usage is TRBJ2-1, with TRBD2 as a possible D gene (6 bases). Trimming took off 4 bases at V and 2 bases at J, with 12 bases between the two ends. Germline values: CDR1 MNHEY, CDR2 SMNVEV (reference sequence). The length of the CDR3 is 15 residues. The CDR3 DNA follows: TGTGCCAGCAGTTCCTATCAGCGGGCCTACAATGAGCAGTTCTTC. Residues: CASSSYQRAYNEQFF.

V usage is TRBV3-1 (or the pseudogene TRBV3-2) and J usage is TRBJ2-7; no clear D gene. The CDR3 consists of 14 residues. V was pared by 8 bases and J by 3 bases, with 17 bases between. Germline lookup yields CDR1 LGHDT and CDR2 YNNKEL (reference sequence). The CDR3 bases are TGTGCCAGCTCGCGCGGAACTGGAGTCTACGAGCAGTACTTC. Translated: CASSRGTGVYEQYF.

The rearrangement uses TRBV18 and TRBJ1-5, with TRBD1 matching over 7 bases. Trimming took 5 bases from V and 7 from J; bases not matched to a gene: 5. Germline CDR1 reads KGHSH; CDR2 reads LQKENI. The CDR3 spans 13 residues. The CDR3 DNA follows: TGTGCCAGCTCAGTCGACAGGGCCCAGCCCCAGCATTTT. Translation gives CASSVDRAQPQHF.

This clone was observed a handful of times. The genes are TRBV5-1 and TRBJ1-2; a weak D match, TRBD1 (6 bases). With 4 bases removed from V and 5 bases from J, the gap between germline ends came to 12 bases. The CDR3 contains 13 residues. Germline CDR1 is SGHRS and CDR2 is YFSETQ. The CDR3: CASSIEQGYGYTF. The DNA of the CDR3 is TGCGCCAGCAGCATCGAACAGGGTTATGGCTACACCTTC.

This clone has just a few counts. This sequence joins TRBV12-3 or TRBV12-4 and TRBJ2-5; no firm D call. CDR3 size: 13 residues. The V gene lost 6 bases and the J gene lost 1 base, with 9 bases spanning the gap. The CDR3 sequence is CASSSHGQETQYF. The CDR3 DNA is TGTGCCAGCAGCTCACACGGCCAAGAGACCCAGTACTTC.

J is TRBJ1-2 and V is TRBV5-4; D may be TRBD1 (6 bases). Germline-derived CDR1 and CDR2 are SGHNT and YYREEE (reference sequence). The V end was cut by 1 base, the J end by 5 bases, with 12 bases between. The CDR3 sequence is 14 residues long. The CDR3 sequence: CASSLKGQRYGYTF. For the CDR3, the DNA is TGTGCCAGCAGCTTGAAAGGACAGCGGTATGGCTACACCTTC.

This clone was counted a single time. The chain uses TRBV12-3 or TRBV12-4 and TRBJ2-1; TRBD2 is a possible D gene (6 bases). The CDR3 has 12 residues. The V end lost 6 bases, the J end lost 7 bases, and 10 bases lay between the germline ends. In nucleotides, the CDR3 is TGTGCCAGCAGCTCGGGACTTAATGAGCAGTTCTTC. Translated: CASSSGLNEQFF.

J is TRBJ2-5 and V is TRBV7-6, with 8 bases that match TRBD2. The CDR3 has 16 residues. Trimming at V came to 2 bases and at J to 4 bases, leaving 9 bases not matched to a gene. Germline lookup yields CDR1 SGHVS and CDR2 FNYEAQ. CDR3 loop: CASSLRQGLDVETQYF. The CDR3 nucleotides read TGTGCCAGCAGCTTACGTCAGGGACTAGATGTAGAGACCCAGTACTTC.

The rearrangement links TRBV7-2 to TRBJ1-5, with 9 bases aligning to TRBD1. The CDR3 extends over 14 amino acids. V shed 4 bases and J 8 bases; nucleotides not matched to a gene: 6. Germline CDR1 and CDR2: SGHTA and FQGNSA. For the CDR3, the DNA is TGTGCCAGCAGCTGGGACAGGGATGGAGAGCCCCAGCATTTT. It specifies CASSWDRDGEPQHF.

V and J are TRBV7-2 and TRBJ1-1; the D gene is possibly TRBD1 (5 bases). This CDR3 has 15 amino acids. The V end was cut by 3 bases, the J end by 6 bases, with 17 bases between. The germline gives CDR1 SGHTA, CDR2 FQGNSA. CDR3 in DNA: TGTGCCAGCAGCTTGTACGGGGGTGGGGATGCTGAAGCTTTCTTT. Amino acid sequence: CASSLYGGGDAEAFF. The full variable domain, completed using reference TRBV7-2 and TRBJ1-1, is GAGVSQSPSNKVTEKGKDVELRCDPISGHTALYWYRQSLGQGLEFLIYFQGNSAPDKSGLPSDRFSAERTGGSVSTLTIQRTQQEDSAVYLCASSLYGGGDAEAFFGQGTRLTVV.

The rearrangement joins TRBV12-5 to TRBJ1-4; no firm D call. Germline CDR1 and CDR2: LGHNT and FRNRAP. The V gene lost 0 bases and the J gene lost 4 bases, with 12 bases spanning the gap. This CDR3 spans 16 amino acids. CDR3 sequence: CASGLVRAARNEKLFF. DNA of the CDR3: TGTGCTAGTGGTTTGGTACGGGCAGCCCGTAATGAAAAACTGTTTTTT.

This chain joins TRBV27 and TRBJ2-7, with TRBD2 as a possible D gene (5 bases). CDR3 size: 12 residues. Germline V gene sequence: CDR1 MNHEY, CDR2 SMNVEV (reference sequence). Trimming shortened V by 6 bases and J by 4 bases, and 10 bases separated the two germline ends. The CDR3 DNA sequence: TGTGCCAGCAGCCCACTAGGGTACGAGCAGTACTTC. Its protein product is CASSPLGYEQYF.

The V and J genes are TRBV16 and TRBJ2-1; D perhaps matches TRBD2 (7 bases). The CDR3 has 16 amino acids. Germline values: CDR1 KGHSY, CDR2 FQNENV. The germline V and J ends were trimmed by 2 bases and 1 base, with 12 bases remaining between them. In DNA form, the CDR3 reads TGTGCCAGCAGCCAAGGGGGGGCTAGATCCTACAATGAGCAGTTCTTC. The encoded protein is CASSQGGARSYNEQFF.

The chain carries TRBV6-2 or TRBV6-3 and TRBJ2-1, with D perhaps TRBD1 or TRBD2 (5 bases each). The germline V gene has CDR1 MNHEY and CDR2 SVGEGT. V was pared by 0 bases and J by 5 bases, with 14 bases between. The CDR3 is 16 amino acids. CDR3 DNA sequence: TGTGCCAGCAGTTACTCGATCGGGGACCACCACAATGAGCAGTTCTTC. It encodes CASSYSIGDHHNEQFF.